This record covers a single TCR beta chain. The antigen remains undetermined. The data derive from a study of cytomegalovirus exposure and HLA in healthy donors. Study-wide points: In an earlier analysis, in around 590 donors, most V segments appeared productive either ~90% or ~30% of the time. Some TCR beta chains (roughly 160 of them) were listed as cytomegalovirus-associated.

CDR3 length equals 14 residues. Germline lookup yields CDR1 SGHRS and CDR2 YFSETQ. The V segment lost 3 bases and the J segment 5 bases; nucleotides outside the gene matches: 4. Primers included in the PCR were 60 Vbeta and 13 Jbeta primers. Measured with immunoSEQ multiplex PCR; TCRdb has only the in-frame clones, and not every one. Among approximately 110,000 clones listed, approximately 71% were seen once. The source of this sequence is a woman in her 70s in good health and CMV-seropositive. The rearrangement joins TRBV5-1 to TRBJ2-7, with TRBD1 identical over 11 bases. Sequenced: PBMCs. For the CDR3, the DNA is TGCGCCAGCAGCTCCGGACAGGGGGCGGACGAGCAGTACTTC. This encodes CASSSGQGADEQYF.